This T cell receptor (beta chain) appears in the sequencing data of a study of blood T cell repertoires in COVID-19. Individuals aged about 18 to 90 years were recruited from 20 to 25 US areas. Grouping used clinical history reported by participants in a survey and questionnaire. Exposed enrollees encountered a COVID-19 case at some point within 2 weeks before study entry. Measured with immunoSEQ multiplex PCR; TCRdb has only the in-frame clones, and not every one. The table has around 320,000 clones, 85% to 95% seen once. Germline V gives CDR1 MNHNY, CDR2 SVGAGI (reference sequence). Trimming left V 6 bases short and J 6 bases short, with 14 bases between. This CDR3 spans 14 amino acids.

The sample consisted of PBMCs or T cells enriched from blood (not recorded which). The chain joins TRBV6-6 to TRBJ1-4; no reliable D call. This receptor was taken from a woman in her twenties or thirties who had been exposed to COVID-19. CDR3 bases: TGTGCCAGCAGCCATCCGGGAGTGGATGAAAAACTGTTTTTT. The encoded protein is CASSHPGVDEKLFF.